Shown below are 24 T cell receptor beta chains from a single sample sequenced in a study of OX40 agonist ivuxolimab in advanced cancers. Library prep was done by the immunoSEQ multiplex PCR assay. TCRdb provides this immuneACCESS table in a form limited to in-frame rearrangements. Some clones are lacking; in checked studies, under half of them reflect an unresolved V gene, and why the rest are absent is not known. Present in this sample are 77,000 or so clones, over 85% of which were seen just once. The top ten hold 0.3% to 0.45% of the sample. The input for sequencing was CD4+ or CD8+ T cells sorted from blood, taken in a trial of the OX40 agonist ivuxolimab. Receptors were obtained from an adult with an advanced solid tumor such as melanoma, head and neck, liver or kidney cancer.

This CDR3 is CASSLGGTSGAGEQYF. Written as DNA, the CDR3 is TGTGCCAGCAGCTTGGGGGGGACTAGCGGGGCTGGTGAGCAGTACTTC. The J gene is TRBJ2-7, the V gene TRBV5-4, with 13 bases matching TRBD2. J gave up 7 bases and V 0 bases, and 7 bases lay outside the gene matches. This CDR3 region has 16 residues. Germline CDR1 SGHNT, CDR2 YYREEE (reference sequence).

The chain couples TRBV7-2 to TRBJ2-5; 8 nucleotides match TRBD1. CDR1 and CDR2 from the germline V gene are SGHTA and FQGNSA. The CDR3 has 15 residues. V dropped 4 bases and J dropped 8; count of bases not matched to a gene: 12. CDR3 loop: CASSSGGGPRGTQYF. DNA for the CDR3: TGTGCCAGCAGCTCAGGGGGCGGTCCGCGGGGAACCCAGTACTTC.

As regards this clone: The sample carries other DNA sequences with the same CDR3. The rearrangement uses TRBV18 and TRBJ2-7; 7 nucleotides match TRBD1. Germline CDR1 and CDR2: KGHSH and LQKENI. The V gene end was trimmed by 4 bases and the J gene end by 4 bases; junction bases not matched to a gene: 1. This CDR3 region has 12 residues. The CDR3 nucleotides read TGTGCCAGCTCACTACAGGGGTACGAGCAGTACTTC. This codes for CASSLQGYEQYF.

The J gene is TRBJ2-1, the V gene TRBV21-1; the table's D call, TRBD1, was not checked against the DNA. TRBV21-1 has pseudogene status. The CDR3 has 15 amino acids. In DNA form, the CDR3 reads TGTGCCAGCAGCCACCGGGACAGGGAGAACAATGAGCAGTTCTTC. Encoded protein: CASSHRDRENNEQFF.

The J gene is TRBJ2-5, the V gene TRBV7-9; weak D call: TRBD2 (6 bases). CDR1 and CDR2 from the germline V gene are SEHNR and FQNEAQ (reference sequence). The CDR3 totals 15 residues. Trimming stripped 0 bases from V and 1 base from J, with 9 bases between. CDR3 amino acids: CASSLAAAGQETQYF. CDR3 coding DNA: TGTGCCAGCAGCTTAGCCGCAGCGGGCCAAGAGACCCAGTACTTC.

The rearrangement uses TRBV2 and TRBJ2-6; D could derive from TRBD1 or TRBD2 (5 bases each). The ends were cut back, 3 bases at V and 0 bases at J, with 6 bases in the middle. The CDR3 is made up of 15 amino acids. Germline-derived CDR1 and CDR2 are SNHLY and FYNNEI. The CDR3 here is CASSERGSGANVLTF. CDR3 bases: TGTGCCAGCAGTGAGAGGGGCTCTGGGGCCAACGTCCTGACTTTC.

The CDR3, as DNA: TGTGCCAGCAGCCCCGGGTTTTCAGAAGGGACCCAGTACTTC. It specifies CASSPGFSEGTQYF. The chain has TRBV2 and TRBJ2-5; D is unresolved. Germline loops: CDR1 SNHLY, CDR2 FYNNEI. Trimming pared 6 bases from V and 7 bases from J, leaving 18 bases between. This CDR3 contains 14 residues. Full variable domain (rest looked up from reference TRBV2 and TRBJ2-5): EPEVTQTPSHQVTQMGQEVILRCVPISNHLYFYWYRQILGQKVEFLVSFYNNEISEKSEIFDDQFSVERPDGSNFTLKIRSTKLEDSAMYFCASSPGFSEGTQYFGPGTRLLVL.

This clone has a single count. The chain couples TRBV6-6 to TRBJ2-5; possible D gene TRBD2, 5 bases. The germline V gene encodes CDR1 MNHNY and CDR2 SVGAGI (reference sequence). V was clipped by 6 bases and J by 4 bases, with 9 bases between them. There are 12 residues in the CDR3. The CDR3 region is CASSRDSETQYF. As DNA, the CDR3 is TGTGCCAGCAGCCGGGATTCAGAGACCCAGTACTTC.

This clone showed up just a few times. The chain links TRBV5-4 to TRBJ2-5; TRBD2 agrees at 13 bases. CDR3 size: 15 residues. Germline V lookup: CDR1 SGHNT, CDR2 YYREEE (reference sequence). With 4 bases clipped from V and 7 bases from J, the junction kept 7 bases outside the gene matches. CDR3 nucleotides: TGTGCCAGCAGCCGACTAGCGGGAGGTCCCAGGACCCAGTACTTC. Protein product: CASSRLAGGPRTQYF.

This chain joins TRBV27 and TRBJ1-4, with D perhaps matching TRBD1 (5 bases). V gave up 3 bases and J gave up 3 bases, with 8 bases separating them. The CDR3 runs to 14 residues. Germline V gene sequence: CDR1 MNHEY, CDR2 SMNVEV (reference sequence). The CDR3 reads CASSFQGANEKLFF. The CDR3 DNA sequence: TGTGCCAGCAGTTTCCAGGGTGCTAATGAAAAACTGTTTTTT.

The V call is TRBV5-8, the J call TRBJ1-4; D is perhaps TRBD1 (5 bases). The germline V gene has CDR1 SGHTS and CDR2 YDEGEE. The V end lost 8 bases, the J end lost 4 bases, and 12 bases lay between the germline ends. CDR3 length equals 13 residues. CDR3 in DNA: TGTGCCAGAGGGGACCGTTATAATGAAAAACTGTTTTTT. Translated, it gives CARGDRYNEKLFF.

The chain carries TRBV7-9 and TRBJ1-2; no clear D. The germline gives CDR1 SEHNR, CDR2 FQNEAQ (reference sequence). CDR3 length: 14 amino acids. The V end was cut by 4 bases, the J end by 8 bases, with 17 bases between. The CDR3 DNA is TGTGCCAGCAGCTCCTTAACCCCCCCGGAGGGCTACACCTTC. It specifies CASSSLTPPEGYTF. Supplemented by reference TRBV7-9 and TRBJ1-2, the full variable domain reads DTGVSQNPRHKITKRGQNVTFRCDPISEHNRLYWYRQTLGQGPEFLTYFQNEAQLEKSRLLSDRFSAERPKGSFSTLEIQRTEQGDSAMYLCASSSLTPPEGYTFGSGTRLTVV.

Turning to this clone: This sample includes further DNA sequences coding for the same CDR3. The chain is built from TRBV9 and TRBJ2-3, with D hard to call. Germline V gene lookup returns CDR1 SGDLS and CDR2 YYNGEE. This CDR3 is 11 amino acids long. Trimming took off 2 bases at V and 6 bases at J, with 4 bases between the two ends. CDR3 loop: CASSVGDTQYF. CDR3 nucleotide sequence: TGTGCCAGCAGCGTCGGTGATACGCAGTATTTT.

In regard to this clone: This specimen includes other DNA sequences encoding the same CDR3. The chain employs TRBV5-5 and TRBJ2-1, with TRBD2 identical over 11 bases. V was pared by 0 bases and J by 4 bases, with 3 bases of the junction left unmatched. The CDR3 runs 16 residues. Looked up from germline, CDR1 is SGHKS and CDR2 is YYEKEE (reference sequence). CDR3 coding DNA: TGTGCCAGCAGCTTGGGTAGCGGGAGGGCTTACAATGAGCAGTTCTTC. Its protein product is CASSLGSGRAYNEQFF.

The gene calls are TRBV6-1 and TRBJ2-5, with D uncertain. V shed 6 bases and J shed 3 bases, with 11 bases lying between them. This CDR3 has 13 amino acids. Germline CDR1 reads MNHNS; CDR2 reads SASEGT. The DNA of the CDR3 is TGTGCCAGCAGATGGTCTAGAGAAGAGACCCAGTACTTC. As protein: CASRWSREETQYF.

The chain has TRBV5-6 and TRBJ1-5, with a possible D match to TRBD1 (6 bases). With 1 base removed from V and 2 bases from J, the gap between germline ends came to 7 bases. This CDR3 comprises 14 residues. CDR1 SGHDT and CDR2 YYEEEE come from the germline V gene. CDR3 sequence reads: CASSLSGGNQPQHF. CDR3 bases: TGTGCCAGCAGCTTGTCAGGGGGCAATCAGCCCCAGCATTTT.

The CDR3 loop reads CASRPPLPSSYEQYF. In DNA form, the CDR3 reads TGTGCCAGCAGACCCCCTCTGCCGAGCTCCTACGAGCAGTACTTC. This sequence joins TRBV6-5 and TRBJ2-7; D not certain. The germline V gene has CDR1 MNHEY and CDR2 SVGAGI. V lost 6 bases to trimming and J lost 0 bases, with 15 bases between them. This CDR3 is built from 15 residues.

The CDR3 coding sequence is TGCGCCAGCAGCGGCGGGACTGGGCCAGGGACCCAGTACTTC. It yields the protein CASSGGTGPGTQYF. This rearrangement joins TRBV5-1 to TRBJ2-5, with D maybe TRBD2 (6 bases). Trimming took off 4 bases at V and 7 bases at J, with 17 bases between the two ends. The CDR3 has 14 amino acids. Germline CDR1 and CDR2: SGHRS and YFSETQ.

This clone is medium-sized within its sample. V is TRBV7-9 and J is TRBJ1-2; 7 positions match TRBD1. The V segment lost 5 bases and the J segment 2 bases; nucleotides outside the gene matches: 2. Germline V gives CDR1 SEHNR, CDR2 FQNEAQ (reference sequence). The CDR3 sequence is 13 residues long. CDR3 residues: CASSRGQNYGYTF. DNA of the CDR3: TGTGCCAGCAGCCGGGGACAGAACTATGGCTACACCTTC.

The rearrangement uses TRBV27 and TRBJ1-2, with D uncertain. V was pared by 10 bases and J by 5 bases, with 14 bases between. The CDR3 covers 12 residues. Germline-derived CDR1 and CDR2 are MNHEY and SMNVEV (reference sequence). The CDR3 bases are TGTGCCACCCCACTTGGGCGGTATGGCTACACCTTC. Translation gives CATPLGRYGYTF.

The V call is TRBV7-9, the J call TRBJ1-1; D ambiguous. The CDR3 contains 13 residues. Germline assignment: CDR1 SEHNR and CDR2 FQNEAQ (reference sequence). V gave up 1 base and J gave up 4 bases, with 7 bases separating them. CDR3 in DNA: TGTGCCAGCAGCTTAGAGGTGGCCACTGAAGCTTTCTTT. It is translated as CASSLEVATEAFF.

This chain links TRBV29-1 with TRBJ2-3; possibly TRBD1 for D (6 bases). The germline CDR1 and CDR2 sequences are SQVTM and ANQGSEA. The ends were cut back, 4 bases at V and 1 base at J, with 12 bases in the middle. The CDR3 spans 14 residues. In DNA, the CDR3 is TGCAGCGTTGCAGGGGTGGTCGGCACAGATACGCAGTATTTT. As protein: CSVAGVVGTDTQYF.

This clone was detected only once. V gene TRBV28 combines with J gene TRBJ2-1; either TRBD1 or TRBD2 may fit D (7 bases each). V was clipped by 5 bases and J by 0 bases, with 14 bases between them. This CDR3 is 16 amino acids long. CDR1 and CDR2 (germline): MDHEN, SYDVKM. The chain's CDR3 is CASSTSGDSSYNEQFF. CDR3 bases: TGTGCCAGCAGTACCAGCGGGGACAGCTCCTACAATGAGCAGTTCTTC. The full variable domain, with the rest looked up from reference TRBV28 and TRBJ2-1, is DVKVTQSSRYLVKRTGEKVFLECVQDMDHENMFWYRQDPGLGLRLIYFSYDVKMKEKGDIPEGYSVSREKKERFSLILESASTNQTSMYLCASSTSGDSSYNEQFFGPGTRLTVL.

The chain employs TRBV10-3 and TRBJ2-1, with D tentatively TRBD2 (6 bases). Trimming left V 7 bases short and J 9 bases short, with 25 bases between. The CDR3 is 16 residues long. CDR1 and CDR2 (germline): ENHRY, SYGVKD. The CDR3 nucleotides read TGTGCCATCACCAAAAGGATCGGGGGATCGTATGGTGAGCAGTTCTTC. Translated, it gives CAITKRIGGSYGEQFF.